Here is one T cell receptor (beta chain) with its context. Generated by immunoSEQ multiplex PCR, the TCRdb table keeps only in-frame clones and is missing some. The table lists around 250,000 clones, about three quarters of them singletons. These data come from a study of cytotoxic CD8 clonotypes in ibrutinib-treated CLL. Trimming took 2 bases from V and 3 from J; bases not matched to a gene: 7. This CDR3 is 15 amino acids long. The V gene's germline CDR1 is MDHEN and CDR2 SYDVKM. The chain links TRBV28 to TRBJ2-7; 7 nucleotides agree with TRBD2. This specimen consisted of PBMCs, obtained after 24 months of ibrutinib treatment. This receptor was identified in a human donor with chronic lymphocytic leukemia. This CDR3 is CASSLAGEVGYEQYF. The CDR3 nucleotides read TGTGCCAGCAGTTTAGCGGGGGAAGTTGGCTACGAGCAGTACTTC. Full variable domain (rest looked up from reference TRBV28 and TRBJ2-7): DVKVTQSSRYLVKRTGEKVFLECVQDMDHENMFWYRQDPGLGLRLIYFSYDVKMKEKGDIPEGYSVSREKKERFSLILESASTNQTSMYLCASSLAGEVGYEQYFGPGTRLTVT.